The following is a TCR beta chain sequence with its context. Antigen: not known. This specimen belongs to a study of blood T cells in healthy people across ages. This CDR3 is 15 amino acids long. Germline-derived CDR1 and CDR2 are SGHAT and FQNNGV. The V end lost 3 bases, the J end lost 5 bases, and 16 bases lay between the germline ends. PCR was performed a second time for 7 to 11 cycles using a sample-barcoded 5' primer and a J-beta primer mix. MiXCR was run by TCRdb on the 5' RACE reads, yielding one entry per CDR3 protein. Of roughly 1.5 million distinct CDR3 sequences listed, less than 45% are singletons. Whole-study findings and limits: Age brought a roughly linear fall in TCR beta diversity measured per million T cells. Comparison with aged donors showed that long-lived donors had more naive CD4+ cells and higher diversity.

Donors each provided 9.5 to 10 milliliters of peripheral blood. The V gene is TRBV11-2, the J gene TRBJ2-5; no clear D. Sequencing was done on a sample of blood. The receptor was derived from a woman younger than 35 in good health. In nucleotides, the CDR3 is TGTGCCAGCAGCTTTAGGTCAGGAAGTTCTGAGACCCAGTACTTC. The encoded protein is CASSFRSGSSETQYF. Filled out from reference TRBV11-2 and TRBJ2-5, the complete variable domain reads EAGVAQSPRYKIIEKRQSVAFWCNPISGHATLYWYQQILGQGPKLLIQFQNNGVVDDSQLPKDRFSAERLKGVDSTLKIQPAKLEDSAVYLCASSFRSGSSETQYFGPGTRLLVL.